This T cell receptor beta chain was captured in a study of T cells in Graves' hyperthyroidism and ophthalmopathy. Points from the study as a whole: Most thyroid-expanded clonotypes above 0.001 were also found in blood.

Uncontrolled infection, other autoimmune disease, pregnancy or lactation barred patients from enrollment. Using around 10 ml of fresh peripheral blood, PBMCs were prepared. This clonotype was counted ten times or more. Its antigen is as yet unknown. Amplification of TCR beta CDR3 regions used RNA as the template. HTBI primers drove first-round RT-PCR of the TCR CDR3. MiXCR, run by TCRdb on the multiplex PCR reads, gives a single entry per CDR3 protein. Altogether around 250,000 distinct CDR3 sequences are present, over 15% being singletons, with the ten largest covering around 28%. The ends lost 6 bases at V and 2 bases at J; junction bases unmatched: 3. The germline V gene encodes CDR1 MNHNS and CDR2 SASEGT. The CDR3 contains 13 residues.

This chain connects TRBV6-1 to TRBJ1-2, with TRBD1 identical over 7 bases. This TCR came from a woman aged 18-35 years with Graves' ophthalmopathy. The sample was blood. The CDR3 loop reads CASRDRENYGYTF. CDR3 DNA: TGTGCCAGCAGAGACAGGGAGAACTATGGCTACACCTTC.